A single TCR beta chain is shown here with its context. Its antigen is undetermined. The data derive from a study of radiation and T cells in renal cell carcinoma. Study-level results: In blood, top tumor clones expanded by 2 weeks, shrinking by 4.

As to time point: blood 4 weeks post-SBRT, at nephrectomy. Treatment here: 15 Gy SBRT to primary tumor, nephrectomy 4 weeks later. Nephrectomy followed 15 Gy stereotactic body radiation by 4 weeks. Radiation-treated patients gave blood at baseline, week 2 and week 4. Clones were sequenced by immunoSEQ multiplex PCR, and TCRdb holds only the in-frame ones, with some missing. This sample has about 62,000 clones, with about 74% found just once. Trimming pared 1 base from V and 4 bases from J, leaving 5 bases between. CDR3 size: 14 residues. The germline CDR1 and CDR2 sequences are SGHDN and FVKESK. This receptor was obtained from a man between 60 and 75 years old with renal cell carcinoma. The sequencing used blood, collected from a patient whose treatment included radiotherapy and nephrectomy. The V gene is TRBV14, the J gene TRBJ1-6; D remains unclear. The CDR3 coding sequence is TGTGCCAGCAGCCAAGTCGATTATAATTCACCCCTCCACTTT. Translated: CASSQVDYNSPLHF.